This T cell receptor beta chain was documented in a study of blood T cells in healthy people across ages (dated by TCRdb to the mid-2010s). General notes on the study: In model experiments, roughly one uniquely barcoded TCR beta cDNA molecule per two T cells was captured by template switching. Using deep sequencing normalized with unique cDNA molecular identifiers, the study measured how TCR beta repertoire diversity changes with age. Donors were grouped into four age groups: young (average about 15 years), middle-aged (39), aged (around 60) and long-lived (about 90). To avoid experimental bias, donors of different ages were spread randomly across the sequencing lanes. For two donors (one aged 18 to 30 and one aged 80 or older), the study analyzed two additional independent replicas of 1 million unique cDNA reads from the same blood draw. What the authors observed across the whole study: Observed TCR beta diversity per million T cells fell roughly linearly with age, and a significant reduction was already apparent by age around 40. Because the CMV infection status of the donors was unknown, age-related changes in expanded clonotypes may potentially have been confounded. A strong correlation was found between observed TCR beta diversity and the percentage of naive T cells measured by flow cytometry. Conclusive comparison of naive and antigen-experienced compartments was prevented by the profiling of bulk unsorted PBMCs. Estimates of total diversity from one million sequenced T cells were regarded as lower bounds and underestimates. Compared with the aged group, the long-lived group had more naive CD4+ T cells, fewer expanded clones and increased TCR diversity, suggesting age selection.

Reading the germline V gene gives CDR1 SGHTA and CDR2 FQGNSA. Taken from cysteine to phenylalanine, the CDR3 has 14 residues. The CDR3 DNA has 42 bases and is translated from base 1. Remarks on this clonotype: The specificity of this receptor is unknown. An end of the junction differs from the germline gene, which may be a read error.

The library came from 5' RACE. A second about 7 to 11 cycle PCR used a sample-barcoded 5' primer and a J-beta primer mix. A template-switch 5' adaptor carrying 12 random nucleotides introduced a unique molecular identifier onto each TCR beta cDNA molecule. Each sample yielded at least 3 million CDR3-containing paired-end reads. First-strand cDNA synthesis was performed from all RNA using the Mint cDNA synthesis kit, with priming by a TRBC-specific oligonucleotide. Following uracil-DNA glycosylase treatment, all cDNA underwent a first 18-cycle PCR with the universal primers M1SS and BC2_uni_R. Per the authors' processing: For normalization, 1 million high-quality reads were randomly selected from each sample, with every read carrying a distinct molecular identifier. Instead of being binned into consensus sequences, reads that shared molecular identifiers were thrown out. MiTCR, set to a Q25 quality threshold and the strictest error-elimination algorithm, was used for CDR3 identification, clonotype clustering and error correction. A nonparametric unseen species model with Euler transformation was used to estimate lower-bound total TCR beta diversity. TCRdb reran the public reads through fastp at Q25 and MiXCR, keeping productive beta chains. Rows are unified per CDR3 protein, each entry keeping the most common DNA and genes. Here the V and J calls rest on TCRdb's processing, not on the authors' analysis. For this sample the table gives 1.8 million or so distinct CDR3 sequences, of which 35% to 50% were detected only once. The leading ten clones occupy around 23% of the sample.

The approximately 39 donors, aged roughly 6 to 90 years, were systemically healthy Caucasian individuals from Russia. Each donor gave about 9.2 milliliters of peripheral blood, drawn into EDTA-treated Vacutainer tubes. PBMCs were isolated by Ficoll-Paque density-gradient centrifugation, with at least 7 million obtained per sample. Trizol reagent was used to extract total RNA from PBMCs, with at least 6 micrograms per sample. For every donor, flow cytometry on a PBMC aliquot measured the percentage of naive CD45RAhigh/CD27high T cells. Here the chain combines TRBV7-2 and TRBJ2-4, with a weak D call of TRBD1 (5 bases match). The TCR comes from a human donor in good health. The sequenced sample was blood. The base sequence is TGTGCCAGCGGCTTAGCCAGGGAAGGAAGCATTCAGTACTTC. Its protein product is CASGLAREGSIQYF.